These 20 T cell receptor beta chains were sequenced from one sample in a study of PD-L1 blockade in urothelial cancer. Clones were sequenced by immunoSEQ multiplex PCR, and TCRdb holds only the in-frame ones, with some missing. The top ten hold approximately 1.5% of the sample, which has tens of thousands of clones, almost 90% seen once. Documented time point: pretreatment peripheral blood. Sequences were derived from PBMCs, sampled around atezolizumab (anti-PD-L1) treatment. These receptors all come from a man aged 55 to 70 with urothelial cancer.

The chain is built from TRBV7-2 and TRBJ2-3; possible D gene TRBD2, 5 bases. The CDR3 is 17 amino acids. In germline, CDR1 is SGHTA, CDR2 FQGNSA. The V end lost 4 bases, the J end lost 2 bases, and 19 bases lay between the germline ends. CDR3 sequence reads: CASSSPSGMRNTDTQYF. CDR3 DNA sequence: TGTGCCAGCAGCTCGCCCTCGGGAATGCGGAACACAGATACGCAGTATTTT.

The chain recombines TRBV11-3 with TRBJ2-7; 10 bases are shared with TRBD2. The V and J ends lost 5 bases and 1 base, in that order; junction bases with no gene match: 5. There are 15 residues in the CDR3. Germline V lookup: CDR1 SGHNT, CDR2 YENEEA. The CDR3 region has the DNA TGTGCCAGCAGCACAAGGACTAGCGGATCCTACGAGCAGTACTTC. This translates into CASSTRTSGSYEQYF.

V gene TRBV7-2 combines with J gene TRBJ2-5, with D perhaps TRBD2 (6 bases). Germline CDR1 SGHTA, CDR2 FQGNSA. The CDR3 extends over 17 amino acids. The ends were cut back, 4 bases at V and 5 bases at J, with 23 bases in the middle. CDR3 bases: TGTGCCAGCAGCTCCTTCCCCCGGGGGACCGTTGGGGAGACCCAGTACTTC. Amino acid sequence: CASSSFPRGTVGETQYF.

The chain joins TRBV5-1 to TRBJ2-7; 9 nucleotides align to TRBD1. V was pared by 4 bases and J by 1 base, with 3 bases of the junction left unmatched. This CDR3 spans 14 amino acids. Germline V lookup: CDR1 SGHRS, CDR2 YFSETQ. The CDR3 sequence: CASSLDRGSYEQYF. In DNA, the CDR3 is TGCGCCAGCAGCCTGGACAGGGGATCCTACGAGCAGTACTTC.

This clone was detected only once. The chain links TRBV5-1 to TRBJ1-4, with D perhaps matching TRBD1 (5 bases). The V gene's germline CDR1 is SGHRS and CDR2 YFSETQ. The CDR3 is made up of 15 amino acids. V was pared by 0 bases and J by 8 bases, with 14 bases between. This CDR3 reads CASSLGDSIEEKLFF. The CDR3 DNA reads TGCGCCAGCAGCTTGGGAGACAGCATCGAGGAAAAACTGTTTTTT.

The J gene is TRBJ2-1, the V gene TRBV7-3, with D tentatively TRBD2 (6 bases). CDR3 length: 14 amino acids. From germline, CDR1 is SGHTA and CDR2 FQGTGA. With 2 bases removed from V and 3 bases from J, the gap between germline ends came to 8 bases. CDR3 sequence: CASSLSRDYNEQFF. DNA for the CDR3: TGTGCCAGCAGCTTATCGCGGGACTACAATGAGCAGTTCTTC.

The chain has TRBV29-1 and TRBJ1-1, with 7 bases fitting TRBD1. CDR3 length: 13 residues. Germline trimming cut 6 bases from V and 4 bases from J; bases unmatched to any gene: 8. Germline values: CDR1 SQVTM, CDR2 ANQGSEA. In DNA form, the CDR3 reads TGCAGCGTGAATGACAGGGTACTCACTGAAGCTTTCTTT. It translates to CSVNDRVLTEAFF.

J is TRBJ2-5 and V is TRBV10-1, with D tentatively TRBD2 (6 bases). Germline CDR1 and CDR2: WNHNN and SYGVQD (reference sequence). Trimming left V 0 bases short and J 4 bases short, with 9 bases between. The CDR3 has 14 residues. The CDR3 sequence is CASSESVGGETQYF. In DNA form, the CDR3 reads TGCGCCAGCAGTGAGTCGGTCGGGGGAGAGACCCAGTACTTC.

The J gene is TRBJ1-1, the V gene TRBV5-5; D is unclear. V dropped 7 bases and J dropped 0 bases, with 13 bases sitting between them. The V gene's germline CDR1 is SGHKS and CDR2 YYEKEE (reference sequence). The CDR3 totals 14 residues. Here the CDR3 reads CASGGGELNTEAFF. The DNA of the CDR3 is TGTGCCAGCGGAGGTGGGGAACTGAACACTGAAGCTTTCTTT. The entire variable domain, with the rest obtained from reference TRBV5-5 and TRBJ1-1, is as follows: DAGVTQSPTHLIKTRGQQVTLRCSPISGHKSVSWYQQVLGQGPQFIFQYYEKEERGRGNFPDRFSARQFPNYSSELNVNALLLGDSALYLCASGGGELNTEAFFGQGTRLTVV.

The V call is TRBV7-9, the J call TRBJ2-7, with 10 bases fitting TRBD2. The CDR3 consists of 15 residues. Germline V CDR1 and CDR2: SEHNR, FQNEAQ (reference sequence). Trimming took 8 bases from V and 1 from J; bases not matched to a gene: 8. The CDR3 region has the DNA TGTGCCAGCGTGCCAATAGCGGGAGGATCCTACGAGCAGTACTTC. This codes for CASVPIAGGSYEQYF.

The chain combines TRBV2 with TRBJ2-5; 7 bases are a match to TRBD1. Germline lookup yields CDR1 SNHLY and CDR2 FYNNEI. This CDR3 comprises 13 residues. V was clipped by 8 bases and J by 5 bases; unmatched bases: 8. The DNA for the CDR3 is TGTGCCAGCGCCGGACAGGTAGACGAGACCCAGTACTTC. Its protein is CASAGQVDETQYF.

This clone was counted between two and nine times. This chain links TRBV7-9 with TRBJ2-3; 13 bases align to TRBD2. There are 15 residues in the CDR3. CDR1 is SEHNR, CDR2 FQNEAQ, per germline (reference sequence). V gave up 5 bases and J gave up 5 bases; unmatched junction bases: 4. CDR3 nucleotides: TGTGCCAGCAGCCCACTAGCGGGAGGGGAAGATACGCAGTATTTT. This gives the protein CASSPLAGGEDTQYF. Full variable domain (missing parts from reference TRBV7-9 and TRBJ2-3): DTGVSQNPRHKITKRGQNVTFRCDPISEHNRLYWYRQTLGQGPEFLTYFQNEAQLEKSRLLSDRFSAERPKGSFSTLEIQRTEQGDSAMYLCASSPLAGGEDTQYFGPGTRLTVL.

This chain joins TRBV4-1 and TRBJ1-4; maybe TRBD1 (5 bases). The germline V gene has CDR1 MGHRA and CDR2 YSYEKL. This CDR3 is 17 amino acids long. Trimming took off 3 bases at V and 7 bases at J, with 21 bases between the two ends. This chain's CDR3 is CASSHPIRGRAGEKLFF. The CDR3 bases are TGCGCCAGCAGCCACCCCATTCGGGGGAGGGCGGGTGAAAAACTGTTTTTT.

The rearrangement links TRBV7-2 to TRBJ2-7; D unclear. The CDR3 is 14 residues long. Per the germline V gene, CDR1 is SGHTA and CDR2 is FQGNSA. The germline V and J ends were trimmed by 1 base and 1 base, with 8 bases remaining between them. The CDR3 loop reads CASSLDLSSYEQYF. The CDR3 DNA sequence: TGTGCCAGCAGCTTAGATTTGTCGTCCTACGAGCAGTACTTC.

This clone was detected only once. The rearrangement uses TRBV9 and TRBJ2-1, with 11 bases matching TRBD2. Germline values: CDR1 SGDLS, CDR2 YYNGEE. The CDR3 length is 20 residues. The CDR3 DNA follows: TGTACCCCCATATTCCCCCAAAGGAAACTAGCGGGAGCACGCTGGAATGAGCAGTTCTTC. This codes for CTPIFPQRKLAGARWNEQFF.

The chain couples TRBV9 to TRBJ2-1, with TRBD2 matching over 12 bases. Germline CDR1 is SGDLS and CDR2 is YYNGEE. There are 16 residues in the CDR3. V gave up 3 bases and J gave up 6 bases; unmatched junction bases: 7. The CDR3 sequence: CASSEGGLAGPNEQFF. CDR3 DNA: TGTGCCAGCAGCGAGGGGGGACTAGCGGGCCCCAATGAGCAGTTCTTC.

The chain employs TRBV7-3 and TRBJ2-3; TRBD2 matches at 14 bases. Looked up from germline, CDR1 is SGHTA and CDR2 is FQGTGA. This CDR3 comprises 16 residues. The J segment lost 5 bases and the V segment lost 1 base, leaving 2 bases of the junction unmatched. CDR3: CASSLMGLAGEDTQYF. CDR3 DNA sequence: TGTGCCAGCAGCTTAATGGGACTAGCGGGAGAAGATACGCAGTATTTT.

This chain uses TRBV28 with TRBJ2-1; 11 nucleotides agree with TRBD2. The trim removed 4 bases at V and 7 bases at J, leaving 15 bases unmatched. This CDR3 comprises 18 residues. CDR1 MDHEN and CDR2 SYDVKM come from the germline V gene. The CDR3 coding sequence is TGTGCCAGCAGTTCGAGCCATGGTCGGACTAGCGGGTGGAATGAGCAGTTCTTC. Its protein product is CASSSSHGRTSGWNEQFF.

V and J are TRBV5-8 and TRBJ2-7; no clear D. The ends were cut back, 1 base at V and 0 bases at J, with 8 bases in the middle. CDR3 length equals 14 residues. In germline, CDR1 is SGHTS, CDR2 YDEGEE. CDR3 in amino acids: CASSLRHLSYEQYF. The CDR3 DNA is TGTGCCAGCAGCTTGAGACACCTCTCCTACGAGCAGTACTTC.

This clone was observed a single time. The chain carries TRBV6-1 and TRBJ2-3; D is possibly TRBD2 (6 bases). CDR1 MNHNS and CDR2 SASEGT come from the germline V gene. This CDR3 contains 15 residues. The V end was cut by 7 bases, the J end by 1 base, with 15 bases between. CDR3 region: CASIARRGGTDTQYF. The CDR3 DNA reads as TGTGCCAGCATCGCCAGGAGGGGAGGCACAGATACGCAGTATTTT.